Below, 5 T cell receptor beta chains from the same sample are listed, as sequenced in a study of shared clonotypes between healthy human individuals. Assay: immunoSEQ multiplex PCR; the TCRdb copy retains only in-frame clones and omits some. The sample yields some 1 million clones, more than 65% seen once. The sequenced sample consisted of memory CD4+ T cells sorted from blood. Subset defined: CD45RA-negative fraction. Every receptor here comes from a man between 18 and 35 years old in good health.

The chain recombines TRBV7-2 with TRBJ2-2; D is unresolved. CDR1 SGHTA and CDR2 FQGNSA come from the germline V gene. This CDR3 spans 14 amino acids. V was trimmed by 5 bases and J by 0 bases, leaving 7 bases between them. The CDR3 loop is CASSMVANTGELFF. CDR3 sequence (DNA): TGTGCCAGCAGCATGGTAGCGAACACCGGGGAGCTGTTTTTT.

The rearrangement links TRBV10-3 to TRBJ2-7, with D unclear. V lost 3 bases, J lost 0 bases, and 9 bases lay in between. The CDR3 is 14 residues long. Germline CDR1 ENHRY, CDR2 SYGVKD. For the CDR3, the DNA is TGTGCCATCAGTGACAGGAGCGCCTCCTACGAGCAGTACTTC. Encoded protein: CAISDRSASYEQYF.

The V call is TRBV18, the J call TRBJ2-7, with D possibly TRBD2 on 6 matching bases. Germline V gene lookup returns CDR1 KGHSH and CDR2 LQKENI. V was pared by 3 bases and J by 9 bases, with 12 bases between. The CDR3 sequence is 12 residues long. The CDR3 loop reads CASSPEGWGQYF. Written as DNA, the CDR3 is TGTGCCAGCTCACCGGAGGGTTGGGGGCAGTACTTC.

On this clone itself: The junction differs from germline at one of its ends, possibly a read error. The chain carries TRBV5-5 and TRBJ1-6; 10 positions agree with TRBD1. Germline-derived CDR1 and CDR2 are SGHKS and YYEKEE (reference sequence). CDR3 length: 13 amino acids. This CDR3 reads CASSLITSGQGTF. In nucleotides, the CDR3 is TGTGCCAGCAGCTTAATAACCTCGGGACAGGGGACCTTT.

For the CDR3, the DNA is TGTGCCAGTGTTACCGGGACTAGCGGGAGGCAGACGCAGTATTTT. Its protein is CASVTGTSGRQTQYF. The gene calls are TRBV11-2 and TRBJ2-3; TRBD2 matches 15 bases. The CDR3 is 15 amino acids. After removal of 9 bases from V and 9 bases from J, the junction contained 10 bases not matched to a gene. Germline CDR1 SGHAT, CDR2 FQNNGV.